The next 26 T cell receptor beta chains were all read from a single sample in a study of T cell responses to AZD1222 COVID-19 vaccine. Libraries were prepared by immunoSEQ multiplex PCR; TCRdb keeps only in-frame clonotypes and omits some of them. Of some 140,000 clones listed, around 93% are singletons. The specimen comprised peripheral blood, sampled on day 0 of AZD1222 vaccination. These TCRs come from an adult in good health.

The chain has TRBV5-1 and TRBJ1-6; D remains ambiguous. The germline V and J ends were trimmed by 0 bases and 6 bases, with 10 bases remaining between them. This CDR3 region has 15 residues. Germline CDR1 and CDR2: SGHRS and YFSETQ. CDR3 region: CASSLESGLNSPLHF. In DNA, the CDR3 is TGCGCCAGCAGCTTGGAGTCCGGGCTTAATTCACCCCTCCACTTT.

For the CDR3, the DNA is TGTGCCAGCAGCCAGATTAAGGGCTATGGCTACACCTTC. It is translated as CASSQIKGYGYTF. V usage is TRBV14 and J usage is TRBJ1-2; D remains unclear. The V end was cut by 3 bases, the J end by 4 bases, with 9 bases between. Germline V gene data show CDR1 as SGHDN and CDR2 as FVKESK. This CDR3 spans 13 amino acids.

The chain is built from TRBV19 and TRBJ2-1; D call uncertain. Germline V gene data show CDR1 as LNHDA and CDR2 as SQIVND (reference sequence). CDR3 length: 15 amino acids. V gave up 3 bases and J gave up 2 bases, with 11 bases separating them. The CDR3 nucleotides read TGTGCCAGTAGTATCGGTGGCGGAACCTACAATGAGCAGTTCTTC. Amino acid sequence: CASSIGGGTYNEQFF.

The CDR3 bases are TGTGCCAGCTCAAGGGCCAGCGAGAATGAAAAACTGTTTTTT. Translated: CASSRASENEKLFF. The chain couples TRBV28 to TRBJ1-4; D uncertain. The CDR3 extends over 14 amino acids. V was clipped by 8 bases and J by 5 bases, with 15 bases between them. Germline lookup yields CDR1 MDHEN and CDR2 SYDVKM.

The chain recombines TRBV24-1 with TRBJ1-2; tentatively, D is TRBD1 (6 bases). The CDR3 has 14 residues. Trimming left V 3 bases short and J 4 bases short, with 11 bases between. Germline-derived CDR1 and CDR2 are KGHDR and SFDVKD. CDR3 loop: CATSDRGAGYGYTF. The CDR3 DNA is TGTGCCACCAGTGATCGGGGGGCCGGCTATGGCTACACCTTC.

The chain recombines TRBV19 with TRBJ1-6; weak D call: TRBD1 (6 bases). This CDR3 is 14 amino acids long. V shed 5 bases and J shed 9 bases, with 14 bases lying between them. CDR1 and CDR2 from the germline V gene are LNHDA and SQIVND (reference sequence). CDR3 in DNA: TGTGCCAGTAGTCCCAGGGGTCTCGGTTCACCCCTCCACTTT. This encodes CASSPRGLGSPLHF.

This chain links TRBV6-5 with TRBJ1-3; no firm D call. Germline CDR1 is MNHEY and CDR2 is SVGAGI. Deletions cut 10 bases from V and 0 bases from J, with 7 bases between. This CDR3 is built from 12 residues. The CDR3: CATGRSGNTIYF. The CDR3 DNA follows: TGTGCCACCGGTCGCTCTGGAAACACCATATATTTT.

This chain joins TRBV28 and TRBJ1-1, with TRBD1 identical over 7 bases. The CDR3 covers 14 residues. CDR1 MDHEN and CDR2 SYDVKM come from the germline V gene. With V trimmed by 6 bases and J by 11 bases, 15 bases remained unmatched. The DNA for the CDR3 is TGTGCCAGCAGCCCCGGACAGGTCCGGGTATTTGCTTTCTTT. Translated, it gives CASSPGQVRVFAFF. The complete variable domain, with remaining parts taken from reference TRBV28 and TRBJ1-1, reads DVKVTQSSRYLVKRTGEKVFLECVQDMDHENMFWYRQDPGLGLRLIYFSYDVKMKEKGDIPEGYSVSREKKERFSLILESASTNQTSMYLCASSPGQVRVFAFFGQGTRLTVV.

This sequence joins TRBV5-4 and TRBJ2-3; D gene unclear. This CDR3 region has 15 residues. The V and J ends lost 0 bases and 2 bases respectively, with 10 bases between them. Germline V gene sequence: CDR1 SGHNT, CDR2 YYREEE (reference sequence). DNA for the CDR3: TGTGCCAGCAGCTTGGAAGGCGGTTCCACAGATACGCAGTATTTT. Translating it yields CASSLEGGSTDTQYF.

The genes are TRBV18 and TRBJ2-3; D is uncertain. CDR3 length: 15 residues. Trimming removed 6 bases at V and 3 bases at J, with 16 bases between. The germline V gene has CDR1 KGHSH and CDR2 LQKENI. CDR3: CASSPVPSGTDTQYF. DNA for the CDR3: TGTGCCAGCTCGCCGGTTCCCTCAGGAACAGATACGCAGTATTTT.

The chain joins TRBV28 to TRBJ2-5; D is unclear. Germline V CDR1 and CDR2: MDHEN, SYDVKM. CDR3 length: 14 amino acids. V lost 3 bases, J lost 2 bases, and 10 bases lay in between. Here the CDR3 reads CASSFRWPQETQYF. CDR3 DNA sequence: TGTGCCAGCAGTTTCAGGTGGCCACAAGAGACCCAGTACTTC. The entire variable domain, with the rest obtained from reference TRBV28 and TRBJ2-5, is as follows: DVKVTQSSRYLVKRTGEKVFLECVQDMDHENMFWYRQDPGLGLRLIYFSYDVKMKEKGDIPEGYSVSREKKERFSLILESASTNQTSMYLCASSFRWPQETQYFGPGTRLLVL.

The V call is TRBV5-1, the J call TRBJ1-2; D is ambiguous. CDR1 is SGHRS and CDR2 is YFSETQ in the germline V gene. The CDR3 extends over 14 amino acids. V was pared by 0 bases and J by 8 bases, with 14 bases between. The CDR3 protein is CASSLAWGSEGYTF. The CDR3, as DNA: TGCGCCAGCAGCTTGGCCTGGGGATCGGAGGGCTACACCTTC.

The V and J genes are TRBV9 and TRBJ2-7; 7 nucleotides align to TRBD1. With 4 bases clipped from V and 5 bases from J, the junction kept 9 bases outside the gene matches. Looked up from germline, CDR1 is SGDLS and CDR2 is YYNGEE. The CDR3 is made up of 14 amino acids. In DNA form, the CDR3 reads TGTGCCAGCAGCAGAACCAGGGGGATGAACGAGCAGTACTTC. Protein: CASSRTRGMNEQYF.

This chain joins TRBV7-2 and TRBJ1-2; D might be TRBD1 (5 bases). The V end lost 2 bases, the J end lost 2 bases, and 12 bases lay between the germline ends. There are 15 residues in the CDR3. CDR1 and CDR2 (germline): SGHTA, FQGNSA. CDR3 loop: CASSLFGTLNYGYTF. Here the CDR3 DNA reads TGTGCCAGCAGCTTATTTGGGACCCTAAACTATGGCTACACCTTC.

The chain uses TRBV30 and TRBJ2-3; D is perhaps TRBD2 (5 bases). This CDR3 is 15 amino acids long. Germline CDR1 and CDR2: GTSNPN and SVGIG (reference sequence). V lost 0 bases to trimming and J lost 4 bases, with 14 bases between them. This CDR3 is CAWSVHRGGADTQYF. The CDR3 DNA follows: TGTGCCTGGAGTGTACACCGGGGTGGGGCAGATACGCAGTATTTT.

This clone was recorded only once. The chain recombines TRBV6-6 with TRBJ1-5; D gene ambiguous. Germline V gene data show CDR1 as MNHNY and CDR2 as SVGAGI (reference sequence). V gave up 3 bases and J gave up 7 bases, with 13 bases separating them. The CDR3 totals 14 residues. CDR3 sequence reads: CASSYSVRDQPQHF. The CDR3 DNA sequence: TGTGCCAGCAGTTATAGTGTAAGAGACCAGCCCCAGCATTTT.

The chain uses TRBV5-4 and TRBJ2-1, with D possibly TRBD2 on 5 matching bases. This CDR3 spans 14 amino acids. Germline V gives CDR1 SGHNT, CDR2 YYREEE (reference sequence). V shed 4 bases and J shed 4 bases, with 12 bases lying between them. CDR3 region: CASSMLAEYNEQFF. The CDR3 bases are TGTGCCAGCAGCATGCTAGCAGAGTACAATGAGCAGTTCTTC.

The sample holds one count of this clone. J is TRBJ2-7 and V is TRBV6-4, with 7 nucleotides matching TRBD1. From germline, CDR1 is MRHNA and CDR2 SNTAGT. J gave up 3 bases and V 0 bases, and 5 bases lay outside the gene matches. The CDR3 runs to 15 residues. Here the CDR3 DNA reads TGTGCCAGCAGTGACTCCCCGGACAGGCTCTACGAGCAGTACTTC. Translated, it gives CASSDSPDRLYEQYF.

This clone was detected a few times. The chain joins TRBV24-1 to TRBJ1-5; a weak D match, TRBD1 (5 bases). Germline loops: CDR1 KGHDR, CDR2 SFDVKD. This CDR3 comprises 16 residues. V was pared by 3 bases and J by 3 bases, with 14 bases between. CDR3 coding DNA: TGTGCCACCAGTGATGCTCGGGACGGATTCAATCAGCCCCAGCATTTT. Amino acid sequence: CATSDARDGFNQPQHF.

This clone was detected once. J is TRBJ1-1 and V is TRBV6-5, with D hard to call. This CDR3 region has 14 residues. In germline, CDR1 is MNHEY, CDR2 SVGAGI. V was pared by 11 bases and J by 3 bases, with 19 bases between. The CDR3 loop reads CAASPGSLDTEAFF. Written as DNA, the CDR3 is TGTGCCGCTTCTCCCGGGAGTTTGGACACTGAAGCTTTCTTT.

The gene calls are TRBV11-3 and TRBJ2-2; D gene ambiguous. Germline V gene lookup returns CDR1 SGHNT and CDR2 YENEEA. The CDR3 is 13 amino acids. Between the trimmed V and J ends, which lost 0 bases and 1 base, there was a span of 0 bases. The CDR3 DNA reads TGTGCCAGCAGCTTAGAGAACACCGGGGAGCTGTTTTTT. Protein: CASSLENTGELFF.

V is TRBV4-1 and J is TRBJ1-2; 7 positions match TRBD1. This CDR3 has 14 residues. Germline CDR1 reads MGHRA; CDR2 reads YSYEKL. The V segment lost 4 bases and the J segment 1 base; nucleotides outside the gene matches: 3. CDR3 nucleotide sequence: TGCGCCAGCAGCCCAGGGGGTGTTAACTATGGCTACACCTTC. It is translated as CASSPGGVNYGYTF.

The chain carries TRBV19 and TRBJ2-3; TRBD2 matches at 11 bases. This CDR3 spans 16 amino acids. CDR1 is LNHDA and CDR2 is SQIVND in the germline V gene (reference sequence). Trimming removed 6 bases from V and 4 bases from J; junction bases left unmatched: 9. DNA of the CDR3: TGTGCCAGTAGCCCACTAGCGGGAGCCTCGGCAGATACGCAGTATTTT. Translating it yields CASSPLAGASADTQYF.

The rearrangement links TRBV11-1 to TRBJ1-1; possible D gene TRBD1, 5 bases. Trimming pared 5 bases from V and 3 bases from J, leaving 13 bases between. The CDR3 is 14 residues long. Per the germline V gene, CDR1 is SGHAT and CDR2 is FQDESV (reference sequence). This CDR3 reads CASSLAWGDTEAFF. The DNA of the CDR3 is TGTGCCAGCAGCCTGGCGTGGGGGGACACTGAAGCTTTCTTT. The entire variable domain, with the rest obtained from reference TRBV11-1 and TRBJ1-1, is as follows: EAEVAQSPRYKITEKSQAVAFWCDPISGHATLYWYRQILGQGPELLVQFQDESVVDDSQLPKDRFSAERLKGVDSTLKIQPAELGDSAMYLCASSLAWGDTEAFFGQGTRLTVV.

The V call is TRBV27, the J call TRBJ2-2; 7 bases line up with TRBD2. Trimming took 2 bases from V and 6 from J; bases not matched to a gene: 0. The CDR3 extends over 13 amino acids. Germline lookup yields CDR1 MNHEY and CDR2 SMNVEV (reference sequence). CDR3 sequence: CASSLAGAGELFF. The CDR3 DNA follows: TGTGCCAGCAGTTTAGCGGGAGCCGGGGAGCTGTTTTTT.

This CDR3 reads CASSLFGQGNSNRGDTEAFF. For the CDR3, the DNA is TGTGCCAGTAGCCTCTTCGGGCAGGGTAATAGTAATCGGGGGGACACTGAAGCTTTCTTT. The J gene is TRBJ1-1, the V gene TRBV19; D possibly corresponds to TRBD1 (5 bases). V was trimmed by 6 bases and J by 3 bases, leaving 32 bases between them. The length of the CDR3 is 20 residues. Germline CDR1 reads LNHDA; CDR2 reads SQIVND (reference sequence).